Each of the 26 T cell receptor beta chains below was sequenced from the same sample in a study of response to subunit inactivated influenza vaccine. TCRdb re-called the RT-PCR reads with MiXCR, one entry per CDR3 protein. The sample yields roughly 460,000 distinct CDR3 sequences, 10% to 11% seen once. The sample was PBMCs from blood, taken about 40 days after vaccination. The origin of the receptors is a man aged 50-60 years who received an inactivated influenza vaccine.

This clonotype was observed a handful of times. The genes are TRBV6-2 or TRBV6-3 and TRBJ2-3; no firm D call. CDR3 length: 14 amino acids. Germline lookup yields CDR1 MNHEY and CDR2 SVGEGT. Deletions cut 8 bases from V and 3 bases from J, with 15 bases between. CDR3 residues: CASAGPGGTDTQYF. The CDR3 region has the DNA TGTGCCAGCGCAGGCCCCGGTGGAACAGATACGCAGTATTTT.

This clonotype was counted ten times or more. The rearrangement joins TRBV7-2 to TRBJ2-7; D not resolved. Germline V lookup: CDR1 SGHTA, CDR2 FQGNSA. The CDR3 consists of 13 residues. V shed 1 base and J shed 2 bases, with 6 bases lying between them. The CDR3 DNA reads TGTGCCAGCAGCTTAGATCGTCCCTACGAGCAGTACTTC. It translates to CASSLDRPYEQYF.

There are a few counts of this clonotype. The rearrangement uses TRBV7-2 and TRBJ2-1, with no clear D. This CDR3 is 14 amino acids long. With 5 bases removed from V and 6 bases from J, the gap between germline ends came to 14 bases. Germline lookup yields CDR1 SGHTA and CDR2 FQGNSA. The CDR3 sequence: CASSPALVLNEQFF. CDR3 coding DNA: TGTGCCAGCAGCCCCGCTCTAGTTCTCAATGAGCAGTTCTTC. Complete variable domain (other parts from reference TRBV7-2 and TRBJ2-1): GAGVSQSPSNKVTEKGKDVELRCDPISGHTALYWYRQSLGQGLEFLIYFQGNSAPDKSGLPSDRFSAERTGGSVSTLTIQRTQQEDSAVYLCASSPALVLNEQFFGPGTRLTVL.

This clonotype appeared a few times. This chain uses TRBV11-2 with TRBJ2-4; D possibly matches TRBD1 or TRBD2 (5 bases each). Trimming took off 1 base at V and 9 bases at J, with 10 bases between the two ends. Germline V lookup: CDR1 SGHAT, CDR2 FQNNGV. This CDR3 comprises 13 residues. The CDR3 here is CASSLGGVPIQYF. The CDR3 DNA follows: TGTGCCAGCAGCTTAGGAGGGGTGCCCATTCAGTACTTC.

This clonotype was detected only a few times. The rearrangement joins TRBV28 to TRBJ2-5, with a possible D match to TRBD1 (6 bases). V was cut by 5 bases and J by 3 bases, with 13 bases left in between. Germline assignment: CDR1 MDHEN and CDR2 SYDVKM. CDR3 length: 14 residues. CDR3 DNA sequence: TGTGCCAGCAGTAAACATCAGGGGAAAGAGACCCAGTACTTC. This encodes CASSKHQGKETQYF.

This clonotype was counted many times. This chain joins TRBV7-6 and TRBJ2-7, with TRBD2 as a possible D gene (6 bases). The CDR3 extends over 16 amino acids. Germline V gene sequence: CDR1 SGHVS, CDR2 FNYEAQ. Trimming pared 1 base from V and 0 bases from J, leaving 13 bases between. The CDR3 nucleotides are TGTGCCAGCAGCTTAGTTTTGGGACTCACCTCCTACGAGCAGTACTTC. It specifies CASSLVLGLTSYEQYF.

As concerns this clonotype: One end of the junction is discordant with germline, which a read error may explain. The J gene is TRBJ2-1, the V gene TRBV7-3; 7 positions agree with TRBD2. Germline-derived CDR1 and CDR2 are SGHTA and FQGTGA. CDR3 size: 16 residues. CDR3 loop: CPSSLNGRRSYNEQFF. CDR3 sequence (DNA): TGTCCCAGCAGCTTAAACGGGAGGCGCTCCTACAATGAGCAGTTCTTC.

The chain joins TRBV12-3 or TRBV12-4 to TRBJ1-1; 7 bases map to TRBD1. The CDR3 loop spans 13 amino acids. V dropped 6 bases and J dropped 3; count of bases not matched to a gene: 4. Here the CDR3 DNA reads TGTGCCAGCAGCTTCGACAGGGACACTGAAGCTTTCTTT. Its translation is CASSFDRDTEAFF.

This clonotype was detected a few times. The CDR3 coding sequence is TGTGCCAGCAGCTTAGGAGCGGGAGATGGGCACGAGCAGTACTTC. Protein sequence: CASSLGAGDGHEQYF. The rearrangement joins TRBV7-8 to TRBJ2-7, with 8 bases fitting TRBD2. From germline, CDR1 is SGHVS and CDR2 FQNEAQ. The V gene end was trimmed by 1 base and the J gene end by 5 bases; junction bases not matched to a gene: 7. The CDR3 runs 15 residues.

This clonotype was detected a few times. CDR3 sequence reads: CASMGEGGQFF. In DNA, the CDR3 is TGTGCCAGCATGGGGGAGGGGGGGCAGTTCTTC. The chain combines TRBV6-5 with TRBJ2-1, with D possibly TRBD2 on 7 matching bases. The CDR3 consists of 11 residues. Germline V gives CDR1 MNHEY, CDR2 SVGAGI. V dropped 7 bases and J dropped 12 bases, with 13 bases sitting between them.

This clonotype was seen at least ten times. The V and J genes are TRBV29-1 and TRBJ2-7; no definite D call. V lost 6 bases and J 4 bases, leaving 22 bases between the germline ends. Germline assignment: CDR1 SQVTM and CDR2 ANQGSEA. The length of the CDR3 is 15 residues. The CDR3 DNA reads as TGCAGCGTGAGTTATCGGCAGGCGCCCAGTTACGAGCAGTACTTC. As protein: CSVSYRQAPSYEQYF.

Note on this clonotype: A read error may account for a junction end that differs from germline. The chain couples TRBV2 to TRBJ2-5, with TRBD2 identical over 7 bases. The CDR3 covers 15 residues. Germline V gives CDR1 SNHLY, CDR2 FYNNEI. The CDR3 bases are TGTGCCACCAGTGAAAAGAGGACTAGCCAAGAGACCCAGTACTTC. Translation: CATSEKRTSQETQYF.

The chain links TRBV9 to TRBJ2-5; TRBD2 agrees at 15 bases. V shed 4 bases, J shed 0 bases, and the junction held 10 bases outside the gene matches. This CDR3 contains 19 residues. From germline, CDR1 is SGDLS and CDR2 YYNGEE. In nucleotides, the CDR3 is TGTGCCAGCAGCTCCGGAACCGGGACTAGCGGGAGGTACCAAGAGACCCAGTACTTC. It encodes CASSSGTGTSGRYQETQYF.

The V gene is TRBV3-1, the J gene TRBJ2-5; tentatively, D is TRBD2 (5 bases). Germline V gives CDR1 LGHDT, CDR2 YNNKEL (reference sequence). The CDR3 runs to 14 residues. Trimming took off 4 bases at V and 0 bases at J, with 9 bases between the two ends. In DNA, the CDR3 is TGTGCCAGCAGCCTTACTAGAAACCAAGAGACCCAGTACTTC. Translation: CASSLTRNQETQYF.

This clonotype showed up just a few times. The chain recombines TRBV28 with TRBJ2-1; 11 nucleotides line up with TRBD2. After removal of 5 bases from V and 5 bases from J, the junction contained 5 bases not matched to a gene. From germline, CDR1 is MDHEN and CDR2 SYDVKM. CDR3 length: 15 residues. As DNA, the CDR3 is TGTGCCAGCAGTAACCCTAGCGGGGGGAACAATGAGCAGTTCTTC. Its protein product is CASSNPSGGNNEQFF. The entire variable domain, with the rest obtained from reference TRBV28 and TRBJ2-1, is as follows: DVKVTQSSRYLVKRTGEKVFLECVQDMDHENMFWYRQDPGLGLRLIYFSYDVKMKEKGDIPEGYSVSREKKERFSLILESASTNQTSMYLCASSNPSGGNNEQFFGPGTRLTVL.

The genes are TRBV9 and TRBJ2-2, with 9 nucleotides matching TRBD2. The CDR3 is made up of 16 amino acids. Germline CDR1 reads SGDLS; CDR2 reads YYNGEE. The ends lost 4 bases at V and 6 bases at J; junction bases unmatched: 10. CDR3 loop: CASSSRTSAGAGELFF. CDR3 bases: TGTGCCAGCAGCTCCCGGACTAGCGCGGGAGCCGGGGAGCTGTTTTTT.

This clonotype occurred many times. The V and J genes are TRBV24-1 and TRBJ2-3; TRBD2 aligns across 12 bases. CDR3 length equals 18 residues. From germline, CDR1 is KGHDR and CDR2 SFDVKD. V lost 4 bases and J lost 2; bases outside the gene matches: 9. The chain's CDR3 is CATSDPTPSGGATDTQYF. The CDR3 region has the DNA TGTGCCACCAGTGACCCGACACCTAGCGGGGGGGCCACAGATACGCAGTATTTT.

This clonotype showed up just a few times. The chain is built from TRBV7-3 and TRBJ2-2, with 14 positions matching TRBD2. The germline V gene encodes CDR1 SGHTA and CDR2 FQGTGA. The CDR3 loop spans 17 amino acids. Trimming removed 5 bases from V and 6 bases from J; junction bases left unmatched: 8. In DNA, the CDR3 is TGTGCCAGCAGCCTACACCCGGGACTAGCGGGAGCCGGGGAGCTGTTTTTT. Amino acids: CASSLHPGLAGAGELFF.

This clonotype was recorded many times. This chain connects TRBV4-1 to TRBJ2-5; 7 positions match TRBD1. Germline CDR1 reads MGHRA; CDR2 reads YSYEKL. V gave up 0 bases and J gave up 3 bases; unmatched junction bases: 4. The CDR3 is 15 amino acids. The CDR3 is CASSQDGQAEETQYF. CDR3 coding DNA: TGCGCCAGCAGCCAAGACGGACAGGCTGAAGAGACCCAGTACTTC.

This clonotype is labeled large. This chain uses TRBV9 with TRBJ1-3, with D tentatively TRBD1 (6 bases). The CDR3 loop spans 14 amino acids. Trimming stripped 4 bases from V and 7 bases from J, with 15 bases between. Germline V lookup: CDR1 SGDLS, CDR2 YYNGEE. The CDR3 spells CASSSLGGINTIYF. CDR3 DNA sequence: TGTGCCAGCAGCTCCCTAGGGGGGATCAACACCATATATTTT.

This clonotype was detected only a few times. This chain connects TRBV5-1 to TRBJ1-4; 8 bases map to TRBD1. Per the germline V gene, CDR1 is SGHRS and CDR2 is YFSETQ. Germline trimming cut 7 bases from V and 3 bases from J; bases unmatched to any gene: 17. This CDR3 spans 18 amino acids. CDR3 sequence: CASRREITGGRSNEKLFF. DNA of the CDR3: TGCGCCAGCCGCCGCGAGATCACAGGGGGGAGGTCTAATGAAAAACTGTTTTTT.

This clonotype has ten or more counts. The DNA of the CDR3 is TGTGCCAGCAGTTTTTATATAATAGCGGGGATCACAGATACGCAGTATTTT. It codes for CASSFYIIAGITDTQYF. This chain connects TRBV28 to TRBJ2-3, with 8 bases lining up with TRBD2. J was trimmed by 2 bases and V by 3 bases; bases with no gene match: 10. The CDR3 contains 17 residues. Germline values: CDR1 MDHEN, CDR2 SYDVKM.

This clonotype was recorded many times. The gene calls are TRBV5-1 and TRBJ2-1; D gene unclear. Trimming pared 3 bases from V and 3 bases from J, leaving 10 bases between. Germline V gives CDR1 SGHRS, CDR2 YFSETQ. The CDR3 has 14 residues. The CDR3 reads CASSSDFFYNEQFF. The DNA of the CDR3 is TGCGCCAGCAGCTCGGATTTCTTCTACAATGAGCAGTTCTTC. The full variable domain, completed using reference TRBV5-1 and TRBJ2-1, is KAGVTQTPRYLIKTRGQQVTLSCSPISGHRSVSWYQQTPGQGLQFLFEYFSETQRNKGNFPGRFSGRQFSNSRSEMNVSTLELGDSALYLCASSSDFFYNEQFFGPGTRLTVL.

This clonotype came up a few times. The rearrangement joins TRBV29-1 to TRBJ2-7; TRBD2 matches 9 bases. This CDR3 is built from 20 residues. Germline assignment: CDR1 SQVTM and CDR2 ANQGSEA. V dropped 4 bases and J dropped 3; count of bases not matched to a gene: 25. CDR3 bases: TGCAGCGTTGCCCAAAATTTGCAAGCTCCGACTAGCGGAGATAACTACGAGCAGTACTTC. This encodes CSVAQNLQAPTSGDNYEQYF.

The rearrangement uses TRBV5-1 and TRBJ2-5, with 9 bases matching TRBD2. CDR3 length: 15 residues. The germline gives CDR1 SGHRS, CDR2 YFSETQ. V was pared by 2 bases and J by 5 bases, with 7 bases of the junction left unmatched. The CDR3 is CASSFQAGGRETQYF. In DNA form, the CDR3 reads TGCGCCAGCAGCTTCCAAGCGGGGGGCCGGGAGACCCAGTACTTC.

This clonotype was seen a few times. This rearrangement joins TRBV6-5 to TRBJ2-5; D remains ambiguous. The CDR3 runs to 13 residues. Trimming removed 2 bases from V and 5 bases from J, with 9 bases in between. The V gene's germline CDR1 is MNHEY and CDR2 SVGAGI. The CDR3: CASSYGGWETQYF. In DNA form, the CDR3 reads TGTGCCAGCAGTTACGGTGGTTGGGAGACCCAGTACTTC.